This T cell receptor (beta chain) came from a study of cytomegalovirus exposure and HLA in healthy donors. V lost 4 bases, J lost 7 bases, and 20 bases lay in between. Germline V gene lookup returns CDR1 SGHRS and CDR2 YFSETQ. The CDR3 consists of 15 residues. With 60 Vbeta and 13 Jbeta primers, the PCR was carried out. The table came from immunoSEQ multiplex PCR; TCRdb's copy has only in-frame clones and leaves some out. The repertoire holds about 110,000 clones, with around 81% as singletons. Material: PBMCs. The chain employs TRBV5-1 and TRBJ1-1; D possibly corresponds to TRBD1 (5 bases). The TCR sequence derives from a woman younger than 45 in good health and CMV-seronegative. CDR3 sequence: CASSPAAGVEGEAFF. As DNA, the CDR3 is TGCGCCAGCAGCCCAGCCGCGGGGGTAGAGGGTGAAGCTTTCTTT. The whole variable domain, remainder taken from reference TRBV5-1 and TRBJ1-1, is KAGVTQTPRYLIKTRGQQVTLSCSPISGHRSVSWYQQTPGQGLQFLFEYFSETQRNKGNFPGRFSGRQFSNSRSEMNVSTLELGDSALYLCASSPAAGVEGEAFFGQGTRLTVV.